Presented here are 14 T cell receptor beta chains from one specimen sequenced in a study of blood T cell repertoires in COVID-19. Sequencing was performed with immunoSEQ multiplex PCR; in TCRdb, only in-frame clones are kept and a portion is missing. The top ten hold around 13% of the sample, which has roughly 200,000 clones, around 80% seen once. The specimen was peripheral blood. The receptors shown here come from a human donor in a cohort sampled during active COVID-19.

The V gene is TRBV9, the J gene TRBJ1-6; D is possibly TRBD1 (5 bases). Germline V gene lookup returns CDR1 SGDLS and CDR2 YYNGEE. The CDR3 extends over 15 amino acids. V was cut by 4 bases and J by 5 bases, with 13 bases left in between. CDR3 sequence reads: CASSTLTGDNSPLHF. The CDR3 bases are TGTGCCAGCAGCACACTAACGGGGGATAATTCACCCCTCCACTTT.

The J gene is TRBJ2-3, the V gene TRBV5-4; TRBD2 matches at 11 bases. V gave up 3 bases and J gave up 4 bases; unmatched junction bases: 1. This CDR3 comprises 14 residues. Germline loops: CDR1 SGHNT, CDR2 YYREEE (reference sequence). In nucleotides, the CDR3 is TGTGCCAGCAGCTCACTAGCGGGAGCAGATACGCAGTATTTT. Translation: CASSSLAGADTQYF.

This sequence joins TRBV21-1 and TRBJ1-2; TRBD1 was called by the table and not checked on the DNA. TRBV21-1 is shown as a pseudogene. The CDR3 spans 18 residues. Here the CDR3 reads CASSKVKGQWRSNYGYTF. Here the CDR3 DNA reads TGTGCCAGCAGCAAAGTTAAGGGACAGTGGCGATCTAACTATGGCTACACCTTC.

The CDR3 loop is CASSPLPSSYNEQFF. The CDR3 nucleotides are TGTGCCAGCAGCCCCTTACCGAGCTCCTACAATGAGCAGTTCTTC. This sequence joins TRBV5-4 and TRBJ2-1; D unresolved. Looked up from germline, CDR1 is SGHNT and CDR2 is YYREEE (reference sequence). CDR3 length equals 15 residues. V dropped 4 bases and J dropped 0 bases, with 11 bases sitting between them.

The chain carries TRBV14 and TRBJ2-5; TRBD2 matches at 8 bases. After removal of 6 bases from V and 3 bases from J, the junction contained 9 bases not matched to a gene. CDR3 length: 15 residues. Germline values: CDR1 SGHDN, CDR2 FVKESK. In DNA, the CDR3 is TGTGCCAGCAGAAAAGCGGGAGTTGGGAAAGAGACCCAGTACTTC. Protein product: CASRKAGVGKETQYF.

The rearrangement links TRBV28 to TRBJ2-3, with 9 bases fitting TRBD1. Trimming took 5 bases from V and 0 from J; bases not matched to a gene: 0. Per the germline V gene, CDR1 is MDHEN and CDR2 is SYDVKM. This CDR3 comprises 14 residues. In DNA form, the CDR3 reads TGTGCCAGCAGTGGACAGGGGAGCACAGATACGCAGTATTTT. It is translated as CASSGQGSTDTQYF. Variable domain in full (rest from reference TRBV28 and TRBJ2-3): DVKVTQSSRYLVKRTGEKVFLECVQDMDHENMFWYRQDPGLGLRLIYFSYDVKMKEKGDIPEGYSVSREKKERFSLILESASTNQTSMYLCASSGQGSTDTQYFGPGTRLTVL.

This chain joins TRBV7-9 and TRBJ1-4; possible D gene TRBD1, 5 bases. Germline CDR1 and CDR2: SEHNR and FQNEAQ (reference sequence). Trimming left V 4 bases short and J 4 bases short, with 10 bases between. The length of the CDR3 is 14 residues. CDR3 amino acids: CASSWRDGNEKLFF. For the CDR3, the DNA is TGTGCCAGCAGCTGGCGGGACGGTAATGAAAAACTGTTTTTT.

CDR3 region: CASRMSSGNTIYF. The DNA for the CDR3 is TGTGCCAGCAGGATGAGCTCTGGAAACACCATATATTTT. The gene calls are TRBV12-3 or TRBV12-4 and TRBJ1-3; D is unresolved. This CDR3 is 13 amino acids long. V lost 6 bases, J lost 0 bases, and 6 bases lay in between.

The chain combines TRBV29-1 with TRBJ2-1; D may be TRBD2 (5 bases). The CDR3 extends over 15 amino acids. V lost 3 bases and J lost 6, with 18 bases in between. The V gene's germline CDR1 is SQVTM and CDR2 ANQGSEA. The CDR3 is CSVDTASLAANEQFF. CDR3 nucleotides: TGCAGCGTTGATACTGCTAGCCTAGCTGCCAATGAGCAGTTCTTC.

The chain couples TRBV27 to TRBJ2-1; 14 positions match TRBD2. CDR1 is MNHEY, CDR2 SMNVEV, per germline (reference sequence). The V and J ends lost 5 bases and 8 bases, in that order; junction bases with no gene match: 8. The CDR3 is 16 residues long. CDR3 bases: TGTGCCAGCAGTCTTAGACTAGCGGGAGGGCCGCATGAGCAGTTCTTC. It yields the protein CASSLRLAGGPHEQFF.

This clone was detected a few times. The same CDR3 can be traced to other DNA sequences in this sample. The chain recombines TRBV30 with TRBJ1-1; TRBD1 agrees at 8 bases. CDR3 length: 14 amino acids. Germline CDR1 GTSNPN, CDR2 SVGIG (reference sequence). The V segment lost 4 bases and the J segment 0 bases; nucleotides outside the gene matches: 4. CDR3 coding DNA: TGTGCCTGGATTCACAGGGGGATGAACACTGAAGCTTTCTTT. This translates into CAWIHRGMNTEAFF.

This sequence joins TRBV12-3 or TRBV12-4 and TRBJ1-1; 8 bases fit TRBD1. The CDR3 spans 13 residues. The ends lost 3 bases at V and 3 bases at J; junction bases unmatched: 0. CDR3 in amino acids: CASSLDRDTEAFF. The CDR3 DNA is TGTGCCAGCAGTTTGGACAGGGACACTGAAGCTTTCTTT.

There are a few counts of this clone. Here the CDR3 reads CATQTGMNRREAPPSSYEQYF. The CDR3 DNA follows: TGTGCCACCCAAACAGGGATGAATCGGCGGGAGGCCCCCCCAAGCTCCTACGAGCAGTACTTC. The rearrangement links TRBV24-1 to TRBJ2-7; TRBD2 matches at 8 bases. The CDR3 extends over 21 amino acids. The J segment lost 0 bases and the V segment lost 9 bases, leaving 27 bases of the junction unmatched. CDR1 KGHDR and CDR2 SFDVKD come from the germline V gene.

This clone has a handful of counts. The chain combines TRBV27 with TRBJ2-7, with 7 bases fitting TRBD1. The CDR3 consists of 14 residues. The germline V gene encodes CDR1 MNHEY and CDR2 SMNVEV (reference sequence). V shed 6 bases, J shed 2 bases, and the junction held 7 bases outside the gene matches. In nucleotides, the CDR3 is TGTGCCAGCAGCCTACGGGACAGTGCCTACGAGCAGTACTTC. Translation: CASSLRDSAYEQYF.